The 7 T cell receptor beta chains given below trace back to one sample, sequenced in a study of Ad26.COV2.S vaccination and SARS-CoV-2 variants. The sample's treatment: about 20 received Ad26.COV2.S at low or high dose, single or two shots; about 5 received placebo; per-sample allocation not given. The investigators took samples on day 63 after the first vaccine or placebo injection. Some clones are missing from TCRdb's copy, which holds only in-frame ones; the method was immunoSEQ multiplex PCR. The sample contains a few hundred thousand clones, about 89% of which appear only once. The specimen comprised peripheral blood, sampled in a trial of Ad26.COV2.S vaccine versus placebo. These receptors were obtained from a person between 18 and 59 years old who received the Ad26.COV2.S COVID-19 vaccine or a placebo.

This chain links TRBV5-1 with TRBJ2-7; 11 positions agree with TRBD2. V shed 4 bases and J 2 bases; nucleotides not matched to a gene: 5. The CDR3 is 15 residues long. Looked up from germline, CDR1 is SGHRS and CDR2 is YFSETQ. The CDR3 sequence is CASSTGLAVTYEQYF. CDR3 nucleotide sequence: TGCGCCAGCAGCACGGGACTAGCGGTGACCTACGAGCAGTACTTC.

The chain combines TRBV6-1 with TRBJ1-3, with D tentatively TRBD1 (6 bases). Trimming left V 0 bases short and J 2 bases short, with 11 bases between. The CDR3 sequence is 16 residues long. CDR1 and CDR2 from the germline V gene are MNHNS and SASEGT. The CDR3 is CASSEADSAPGNTIYF. In DNA form, the CDR3 reads TGTGCCAGCAGTGAAGCGGACAGTGCGCCTGGAAACACCATATATTTT.

The chain couples TRBV3-1 (or the pseudogene TRBV3-2) to TRBJ1-1, with a tentative D call TRBD1 (5 bases). The V gene's germline CDR1 is LGHDT and CDR2 YNNKEL (reference sequence). V was clipped by 0 bases and J by 4 bases, with 9 bases between them. The CDR3 runs 14 residues. The CDR3 protein is CASSQETVSTEAFF. The CDR3 region has the DNA TGTGCCAGCAGCCAAGAGACAGTCTCCACTGAAGCTTTCTTT.

This chain joins TRBV5-6 and TRBJ2-5; the D is unclear. Germline V gene lookup returns CDR1 SGHDT and CDR2 YYEEEE. V was cut by 0 bases and J by 2 bases, with 5 bases left in between. CDR3 length equals 13 residues. The CDR3 here is CASSLGRQETQYF. In DNA, the CDR3 is TGTGCCAGCAGCTTGGGGAGACAAGAGACCCAGTACTTC. The full variable domain, its missing parts supplied by reference TRBV5-6 and TRBJ2-5, is DAGVTQSPTHLIKTRGQQVTLRCSPKSGHDTVSWYQQALGQGPQFIFQYYEEEERQRGNFPDRFSGHQFPNYSSELNVNALLLGDSALYLCASSLGRQETQYFGPGTRLLVL.

The rearrangement joins TRBV10-3 to TRBJ1-3, with D possibly being TRBD1 (5 bases). Germline V gene lookup returns CDR1 ENHRY and CDR2 SYGVKD. This CDR3 region has 14 residues. V lost 2 bases and J lost 2, with 7 bases in between. CDR3: CAISEQGTGNTIYF. The CDR3 DNA sequence: TGTGCCATCAGTGAGCAGGGAACTGGAAACACCATATATTTT.

CDR3 sequence (DNA): TGTGCCAGCAGCTCCCCGGGGGGACTAGCGGGAGCATACGAGTTCTTC. Translating it yields CASSSPGGLAGAYEFF. The chain has TRBV21-1 and TRBJ2-1; the table's D call, TRBD2, has no DNA check behind it. TRBV21-1 is termed a pseudogene. The CDR3 loop spans 16 amino acids.

The chain employs TRBV11-3 and TRBJ2-1; no reliable D call. Trimming took 1 base from V and 10 from J, leaving 5 bases between them. The CDR3 is 11 amino acids. From germline, CDR1 is SGHNT and CDR2 YENEEA. Written as DNA, the CDR3 is TGTGCCAGCAGCTTAGGTCAGGAGCAGTTCTTC. Translated: CASSLGQEQFF. Full variable domain (rest looked up from reference TRBV11-3 and TRBJ2-1): EAGVVQSPRYKIIEKKQPVAFWCNPISGHNTLYWYLQNLGQGPELLIRYENEEAVDDSQLPKDRFSAERLKGVDSTLKIQPAELGDSAVYLCASSLGQEQFFGPGTRLTVL.